The rows below give T cell receptor beta chains drawn from one sample of a study of OX40 agonist ivuxolimab in advanced cancers. Clones were read by immunoSEQ multiplex PCR, and TCRdb kept only the in-frame ones, dropping some. The top ten clones hold about 35% of a sample with some 44,000 clones, approximately 86% of them seen once. The specimen comprised CD4+ or CD8+ T cells sorted from blood, sampled in a trial of the OX40 agonist ivuxolimab. The receptor set was obtained from an adult with an advanced solid tumor such as melanoma, head and neck, liver or kidney cancer. The CDR3 runs from the conserved cysteine through the conserved F or W. The D gene is left open where the match is weak. Expanded clones get a size class; other rows say once, few or many, or leave the size out.

CDR3nt,CDR3aa,d_gene,j_gene,abundance,v_gene
TGTGCCAGCAGCTTGAGCAGGGTTTGGGTGAACACTGAAGCTTTCTTT,CASSLSRVWVNTEAFF,.,TRBJ1-1,.,TRBV5-5
TGTGCCAGCAGCTACGGGGGACTAGCGGACAATGAGCAGTTCTTC,CASSYGGLADNEQFF,TRBD2,TRBJ2-1,.,TRBV7-3
TGTGCCAGCAGCGGAAAGACAGGGTCCCCCTTAAAGCAGTATTTT,CASSGKTGSPLKQYF,TRBD1,TRBJ2-3,.,TRBV9
TGCGCCAGCGGAGTGTCCGGGGTTAAGGGCAATGAGCAGTTCTTC,CASGVSGVKGNEQFF,.,TRBJ2-1,few,TRBV5-1
TGTGCCAGTACCCCCGGGACCGCCCGTTCACCCCTCCACTTT,CASTPGTARSPLHF,.,TRBJ1-6,.,TRBV19
TGTGCCAGCTTCGAGACAGGGGCCTCACCCCTCCACTTT,CASFETGASPLHF,TRBD1,TRBJ1-6,few,TRBV2
TGTGCCAGCAGCCCTAGGGCCCAGTTGACCCAGTACTTC,CASSPRAQLTQYF,.,TRBJ2-5,.,TRBV13
TGCGCCAGCAGCTTGACCCCGGACAGGGTCGAGACCCAGTACTTC,CASSLTPDRVETQYF,TRBD1,TRBJ2-5,.,TRBV5-1
TGTGCCAGCAGTGCCCAGACTAGCGCACGCACAGATACGCAGTATTTT,CASSAQTSARTDTQYF,TRBD2,TRBJ2-3,.,TRBV28
TGTGCCAGCAGAGGGGAGGGGGCGGCCTATGGCTACACCTTC,CASRGEGAAYGYTF,TRBD1,TRBJ1-2,.,TRBV28
TGTGCCAGCAGCTTGGGAGAGGCGGCTAACTATGGCTACACCTTC,CASSLGEAANYGYTF,.,TRBJ1-2,few,TRBV5-4
TGTGCCAGCAGCTTTGATAGGGGCGGAGGGGTCGAGCAGTACTTC,CASSFDRGGGVEQYF,.,TRBJ2-7,.,TRBV7-9
TGTGCCAGCAGCTTGCCAATGGGGGACAGGGGCTCGAACTCAAGGGATACGCAGTATTTT,CASSLPMGDRGSNSRDTQYF,TRBD1,TRBJ2-3,.,TRBV5-4
TGCGCCAGCAGTCACTCCCGGGACAGGGCTGGAAACACCATATATTTT,CASSHSRDRAGNTIYF,TRBD1,TRBJ1-3,.,TRBV23-1
TGTGCCAGCACGGGACAGGGGGCGCAAGCCTATGGCTACACCTTC,CASTGQGAQAYGYTF,TRBD1,TRBJ1-2,.,TRBV7-3
TGCGCCAGCGGCCTCTCTGGCAGGGTAAGGGGCGAGCAGTACTTC,CASGLSGRVRGEQYF,.,TRBJ2-7,.,TRBV4-1
TGTGCCAGCAGCCCCGGGGACAACTATGGCTACACCTTC,CASSPGDNYGYTF,.,TRBJ1-2,.,TRBV7-9
TGTGCCAGCTCACCACCGGGTACACAGGGGGCAGATACGCAGTATTTT,CASSPPGTQGADTQYF,TRBD1,TRBJ2-3,.,TRBV18
TGTGCCAGCAGCGGACAGGTCATGAACACTGAAGCTTTCTTT,CASSGQVMNTEAFF,.,TRBJ1-1,.,TRBV9
TGTGCCAGCAGCCCAGGAGGGCCGACAGATACGCAGTATTTT,CASSPGGPTDTQYF,.,TRBJ2-3,.,TRBV5-4
TGTGCCAGCAGGCCCACAGGGTCGGGCCAGCCCCAGCATTTT,CASRPTGSGQPQHF,.,TRBJ1-5,once,TRBV2
TGTGCCAGCAGTGACTCGAACCATGCAGGGGATAATAATGAAAAACTGTTTTTT,CASSDSNHAGDNNEKLFF,.,TRBJ1-4,.,TRBV6-4
TGCGCCAGCAGCCAAGATCCAGGGTCCCACGAGCAGTACTTC,CASSQDPGSHEQYF,.,TRBJ2-7,.,TRBV4-1
TGCGCCAGCAGCTCGCAACCCCCGGGACAGGGTACTTACGAGCAGTACTTC,CASSSQPPGQGTYEQYF,TRBD1,TRBJ2-7,.,TRBV5-1
TGTGCCAGCACCGGGACTCCAGAATCCGAGCAGTACTTC,CASTGTPESEQYF,.,TRBJ2-7,.,TRBV28
TGTGCCAGCAGCTTAAGTTACTACTCAAATGAGCAGTTCTTC,CASSLSYYSNEQFF,.,TRBJ2-1,.,TRBV7-3
TGTGCCAGCAGCGTAGGGGGCAGGGAGGAGGAGACCCAGTACTTC,CASSVGGREEETQYF,.,TRBJ2-5,.,TRBV9
TGTGCCAGCAGCTTAGGGCTAGCGGGGGGCCCAGATACGCAGTATTTT,CASSLGLAGGPDTQYF,TRBD2,TRBJ2-3,.,TRBV7-8
TGTGCCAGCAGCGTCGGGACAGACCCAAGAGAGGCCCAGTACTTC,CASSVGTDPREAQYF,TRBD1,TRBJ2-5,.,TRBV9
TGTGCCAGTAGTGGTACAGGGGGCCAGCCCCAGCATTTT,CASSGTGGQPQHF,TRBD1,TRBJ1-5,.,TRBV19
TGTGCCAGCAGTTTATCGGCCCCCGAGGACTCATACGAGCAGTACTTC,CASSLSAPEDSYEQYF,.,TRBJ2-7,.,TRBV27
TGTGCTAGTGGTTTGGTAGCGGGACAACTCTCTAACTATGGCTACACCTTC,CASGLVAGQLSNYGYTF,.,TRBJ1-2,.,TRBV12-5
TGTGCCAGCAGTATCGGGACTTTTTTCACAGATACGCAGTATTTT,CASSIGTFFTDTQYF,.,TRBJ2-3,.,TRBV2
TGTGCCAGCAGCTCACAGGGGATCCCTCAGCCCCAGCATTTT,CASSSQGIPQPQHF,TRBD1,TRBJ1-5,few,TRBV6-6
TGTGCCAGCAGTTACTCCCCTAGGGGCTCTGAAGCTTTCTTT,CASSYSPRGSEAFF,.,TRBJ1-1,.,TRBV6-5
TGTGCCAGCAGACCCGGGGCCGACACAGATACGCAGTATTTT,CASRPGADTDTQYF,.,TRBJ2-3,.,TRBV2
TGTGCCAGCAGCTTGGGCAGCACAGATACGCAGTATTTT,CASSLGSTDTQYF,.,TRBJ2-3,.,TRBV7-9
TGTGCCAGCAGCTTAGGGACAGCCGGAAGTGAAAAACTGTTTTTT,CASSLGTAGSEKLFF,.,TRBJ1-4,medium-sized,TRBV11-1
TGTGCCAGCAGCTTAGCCCTAGGCGGCACAGATACGCAGTATTTT,CASSLALGGTDTQYF,.,TRBJ2-3,.,TRBV7-2
TGCGCCAGCAGCTTGGCTGGGATAGGCACTGAAGCTTTCTTT,CASSLAGIGTEAFF,.,TRBJ1-1,.,TRBV5-1
TGTGCCAGCTCGCCGGGACAGGGGGCGACTGAAGCTTTCTTT,CASSPGQGATEAFF,TRBD1,TRBJ1-1,.,TRBV5-5
TGTGCCAGCAGTGAACTCGTCGAGCCCACAGATACGCAGTATTTT,CASSELVEPTDTQYF,.,TRBJ2-3,.,TRBV6-4
TGTGCCAGTGGGCTCGGGACAGGGGTTAGGAAGACCCAGTACTTC,CASGLGTGVRKTQYF,TRBD1,TRBJ2-5,.,TRBV19
TGTGCCAGCAGCTTGGACAGAAACATTCAGTACTTC,CASSLDRNIQYF,.,TRBJ2-4,once,TRBV7-9
TGCGCCAGCAGCGTGAGGGGTTTCGGCACAGATACGCAGTATTTT,CASSVRGFGTDTQYF,.,TRBJ2-3,.,TRBV5-1
TGTGCCAGCAGCCCTACACGGGAGAGGTCAGATACGCAGTATTTT,CASSPTRERSDTQYF,.,TRBJ2-3,.,TRBV7-3
TGTGCCAGCAGCCATTACGGGACAGGGCAAGAGACCCAGTACTTC,CASSHYGTGQETQYF,TRBD1,TRBJ2-5,.,TRBV28
TGTGCCATCAGTGAGACCCGTGACGGGGCCGAGCAGTACTTC,CAISETRDGAEQYF,.,TRBJ2-7,.,TRBV10-3
TGTGCCAGCAGCTCATCAGGCGGGAAGAACTACGAGCAGTACTTC,CASSSSGGKNYEQYF,.,TRBJ2-7,.,TRBV7-9
TGTGCCAGCAGCCACAGGGGGCCGAGTACCGGGGAGCTGTTTTTT,CASSHRGPSTGELFF,TRBD1,TRBJ2-2,.,TRBV14
TGTGCCAGCAGCATTGCTGGGGGGGAAGAGACCCAGTACTTC,CASSIAGGEETQYF,TRBD2,TRBJ2-5,.,TRBV9
TGTGCCACCAGCCCCTTATTGGGGAGCGAGCAGTACTTC,CATSPLLGSEQYF,.,TRBJ2-7,.,TRBV15
TGTGCCAGCAGTTACGAGGGGTTGGGGAGCACTGAAGCTTTCTTT,CASSYEGLGSTEAFF,.,TRBJ1-1,.,TRBV6-5
TGTGCCAGCAGTTCCCCGCGGACAGGGGAATACGAGCAGTTCTTC,CASSSPRTGEYEQFF,TRBD1,TRBJ2-1,.,TRBV28
TGTGCCACCGCCGGCACTAGCGGGAGGGCCCTCTCCTACGAGCAGTACTTC,CATAGTSGRALSYEQYF,TRBD2,TRBJ2-7,.,TRBV10-3
TGTGCCAGCAGTGAGGGTACGCAGTATTTT,CASSEGTQYF,.,TRBJ2-3,.,TRBV6-4
TGTGCCAGTGGGGACAGGCTGAATGAGCAGTTCTTC,CASGDRLNEQFF,TRBD1,TRBJ2-1,.,TRBV19